The 5 T cell receptor beta chains given below trace back to one sample, sequenced in a study of cytomegalovirus exposure and HLA in healthy donors. Primers: 60 Vbeta forward and 13 Jbeta reverse. Some clones are missing from TCRdb's copy, which holds only in-frame ones; the method was immunoSEQ multiplex PCR. The table records some 120,000 clones, approximately 82% of them present only once. The sample taken for sequencing was PBMCs. Every receptor here comes from a man between 18 and 35 years old in good health and CMV-seropositive.

The gene calls are TRBV9 and TRBJ1-4, with D uncertain. CDR1 SGDLS and CDR2 YYNGEE come from the germline V gene. Trimming removed 4 bases from V and 0 bases from J, with 13 bases in between. The CDR3 consists of 16 residues. The CDR3 sequence: CASSPGAYTTNEKLFF. Here the CDR3 DNA reads TGTGCCAGCAGCCCAGGCGCGTACACAACTAATGAAAAACTGTTTTTT.

The J gene is TRBJ1-1, the V gene TRBV15, with TRBD1 matching over 7 bases. The germline V gene encodes CDR1 LNHNV and CDR2 YYDKDF (reference sequence). The J segment lost 6 bases and the V segment lost 5 bases, leaving 9 bases of the junction unmatched. The CDR3 contains 14 residues. CDR3 sequence: CATSGFRGEAEAFF. The CDR3 DNA sequence: TGTGCCACCAGCGGTTTCAGGGGGGAGGCTGAAGCTTTCTTT. The full variable domain, in which reference TRBV15 and TRBJ1-1 provide the parts outside the CDR3, is DAMVIQNPRYQVTQFGKPVTLSCSQTLNHNVMYWYQQKSSQAPKLLFHYYDKDFNNEADTPDNFQSRRPNTSFCFLDIRSPGLGDTAMYLCATSGFRGEAEAFFGQGTRLTVV.

In its sample, this clone was seen a few times. The chain recombines TRBV29-1 with TRBJ2-2, with 9 nucleotides matching TRBD1. The V segment lost 6 bases and the J segment 1 base; nucleotides outside the gene matches: 9. Germline values: CDR1 SQVTM, CDR2 ANQGSEA. There are 16 residues in the CDR3. DNA for the CDR3: TGCAGCGTCCACCTTCCGGGACAGGGGAACACCGGGGAGCTGTTTTTT. Protein product: CSVHLPGQGNTGELFF.

The gene calls are TRBV27 and TRBJ1-6; D gene unclear. The germline V and J ends were trimmed by 0 bases and 8 bases, with 11 bases remaining between them. Germline CDR1 and CDR2: MNHEY and SMNVEV (reference sequence). The CDR3 extends over 15 amino acids. CDR3 nucleotide sequence: TGTGCCAGCAGTTTATCAGCAGGCTTTGATTCACCCCTCCACTTT. Translated: CASSLSAGFDSPLHF.

The chain is built from TRBV29-1 and TRBJ2-1, with 12 nucleotides matching TRBD2. This CDR3 contains 16 residues. Germline CDR1 reads SQVTM; CDR2 reads ANQGSEA. J gave up 7 bases and V 8 bases, and 15 bases lay outside the gene matches. As DNA, the CDR3 is TGCAGCCCCATTTACCAGACTAGCGGGGGTTGGAATGAGCAGTTCTTC. It encodes CSPIYQTSGGWNEQFF.